The 32 T cell receptor beta chains in this list originate from one sample, sequenced in a study of ipilimumab plus nivolumab after autologous stem cell transplantation (dated by TCRdb to the early 2020s). To prepare the library, the immunoSEQ multiplex PCR assay was applied. The source is immuneACCESS, and TCRdb retained only in-frame sequences with V and J called. Part of the clones is not carried over; for the studies checked, unresolved V genes explain less than half of this, and the remainder is unexplained. The sample yields 84,000 or so clones; about 83% were counted once. The biggest ten clones account for 2% to 2.5% of the sample. Material: PBMCs, obtained in a trial of ipilimumab plus nivolumab as post-transplant consolidation. These receptors were taken from a male donor with diffuse large B-cell lymphoma.

The CDR3 here is CASSLGWARGSPLHF. For the CDR3, the DNA is TGTGCCAGCAGCTTAGGCTGGGCTCGGGGTTCACCCCTCCACTTT. This chain joins TRBV7-8 and TRBJ1-6; the D is unclear. V lost 1 base and J 9 bases, leaving 13 bases between the germline ends. Germline V gene lookup returns CDR1 SGHVS and CDR2 FQNEAQ. The CDR3 runs 15 residues.

V is TRBV5-1 and J is TRBJ1-1; maybe TRBD1 (6 bases). The CDR3 length is 14 residues. The germline V gene has CDR1 SGHRS and CDR2 YFSETQ. V was pared by 4 bases and J by 4 bases, with 14 bases between. The CDR3 nucleotides are TGCGCCAGCAGCGCCCTCCAGGGGAGCACTGAAGCTTTCTTT. This gives the protein CASSALQGSTEAFF.

The chain employs TRBV2 and TRBJ1-5; D unclear. Germline V gives CDR1 SNHLY, CDR2 FYNNEI. CDR3 length: 12 amino acids. V dropped 4 bases and J dropped 3 bases, with 4 bases sitting between them. The CDR3 DNA reads as TGTGCCAGCAGTGGAAACAATCAGCCCCAGCATTTT. The encoded protein is CASSGNNQPQHF.

J is TRBJ1-2 and V is TRBV6-1, with D perhaps matching TRBD1 (5 bases). CDR1 is MNHNS and CDR2 is SASEGT in the germline V gene. The CDR3 contains 13 residues. The ends were cut back, 4 bases at V and 6 bases at J, with 12 bases in the middle. The CDR3 region has the DNA TGTGCCAGCAGTGTAGGGGAGGGAAATGGCTACACCTTC. Its translation: CASSVGEGNGYTF.

The CDR3 DNA sequence: TGTGCCAGCAGTCGACAGGGGAGGGAGCCCCAGCATTTT. It is translated as CASSRQGREPQHF. The chain carries TRBV2 and TRBJ1-5; 8 nucleotides match TRBD1. This CDR3 spans 13 amino acids. V gave up 5 bases and J gave up 8 bases; unmatched junction bases: 5. Germline CDR1 and CDR2: SNHLY and FYNNEI.

V usage is TRBV5-1 and J usage is TRBJ1-1, with D unresolved. With 4 bases removed from V and 10 bases from J, the gap between germline ends came to 23 bases. The V gene's germline CDR1 is SGHRS and CDR2 YFSETQ. The CDR3 runs to 15 residues. The DNA of the CDR3 is TGCGCCAGCAGCCCGAGCGGTGGCGGGAGCCTTGGAGCTTTCTTT. Translated: CASSPSGGGSLGAFF.

This chain connects TRBV14 to TRBJ2-1; unclear D gene. The CDR3 spans 14 residues. CDR1 and CDR2 from the germline V gene are SGHDN and FVKESK. The V gene lost 4 bases and the J gene lost 6 bases, with 13 bases spanning the gap. In nucleotides, the CDR3 is TGTGCCAGCAGCCCGAACCACTTGGTCAATGAGCAGTTCTTC. This codes for CASSPNHLVNEQFF.

J is TRBJ2-1 and V is TRBV7-2, with a possible D match to TRBD2 (7 bases). Between the trimmed V and J ends, which lost 5 bases and 8 bases, there was a span of 19 bases. From germline, CDR1 is SGHTA and CDR2 FQGNSA. This CDR3 contains 15 residues. CDR3 sequence reads: CASSNTRGGGDEQFF. The CDR3 coding sequence is TGTGCCAGCAGCAATACCCGAGGCGGGGGCGATGAGCAGTTCTTC.

This sequence joins TRBV5-1 and TRBJ2-1, with no clear D. With 6 bases removed from V and 0 bases from J, the gap between germline ends came to 13 bases. The CDR3 consists of 15 residues. Germline V lookup: CDR1 SGHRS, CDR2 YFSETQ. The CDR3 region is CASKQDGYSYNEQFF. CDR3 bases: TGCGCCAGCAAGCAAGACGGTTACTCCTACAATGAGCAGTTCTTC.

The chain carries TRBV19 and TRBJ2-2, with D maybe TRBD1 (6 bases). This CDR3 spans 17 amino acids. The V end lost 0 bases, the J end lost 0 bases, and 11 bases lay between the germline ends. Germline V gene data show CDR1 as LNHDA and CDR2 as SQIVND (reference sequence). The CDR3 DNA reads TGTGCCAGTAGTATAGACAACAGGGCCTCGAACACCGGGGAGCTGTTTTTT. Residues: CASSIDNRASNTGELFF.

The chain carries TRBV12-1 and TRBJ1-5; the table's D call of TRBD1 was not tested on the DNA. TRBV12-1 is given as a pseudogene. The CDR3 spans 16 residues. The CDR3 reads CASSFGGRTENQPQHF. CDR3 DNA: TGTGCCAGCAGCTTTGGGGGTCGGACAGAAAATCAGCCCCAGCATTTT.

The chain links TRBV7-2 to TRBJ1-4; a possible D gene is TRBD1 (5 bases). The CDR3 consists of 15 residues. CDR1 SGHTA and CDR2 FQGNSA come from the germline V gene. V lost 0 bases to trimming and J lost 3 bases, with 8 bases between them. CDR3 nucleotides: TGTGCCAGCAGCTTAGCAGGGGTTCCTAATGAAAAACTGTTTTTT. It is translated as CASSLAGVPNEKLFF.

This clone was seen just once. The V and J genes are TRBV25-1 and TRBJ2-2; D may be TRBD1 (5 bases). Between the trimmed V and J ends, which lost 6 bases and 6 bases, there was a span of 5 bases. The CDR3 extends over 11 amino acids. The germline V gene encodes CDR1 MGHDK and CDR2 SYGVNS. In DNA, the CDR3 is TGTGCCAGCAGACAGGCCGGGGAGCTGTTTTTT. Amino acids: CASRQAGELFF.

CDR3 loop: CASSPILTGTDTQYF. The CDR3 DNA reads as TGTGCCAGCAGCCCCATCTTAACCGGGACAGATACGCAGTATTTT. This chain joins TRBV5-4 and TRBJ2-3; D is ambiguous. In germline, CDR1 is SGHNT, CDR2 YYREEE (reference sequence). The CDR3 has 15 amino acids. V lost 4 bases to trimming and J lost 3 bases, with 15 bases between them.

This sequence joins TRBV7-2 and TRBJ2-2; D call uncertain. Trimming took 2 bases from V and 2 from J, leaving 9 bases between them. Germline CDR1 and CDR2: SGHTA and FQGNSA. This CDR3 has 15 residues. The CDR3 DNA reads TGTGCCAGCAGCTTATCAGTCGGAAACACCGGGGAGCTGTTTTTT. Protein product: CASSLSVGNTGELFF.

The V gene is TRBV7-2, the J gene TRBJ2-1; 9 nucleotides align to TRBD2. The V segment lost 3 bases and the J segment 14 bases; nucleotides outside the gene matches: 14. Germline CDR1 and CDR2: SGHTA and FQGNSA. CDR3 length: 15 residues. The CDR3 region is CASSLGGGGAMAEFF. The CDR3 DNA follows: TGTGCCAGCAGCTTGGGTGGCGGGGGGGCCATGGCGGAGTTCTTC.

The chain recombines TRBV28 with TRBJ1-4; no clear D. Trimming took 4 bases from V and 0 from J, leaving 6 bases between them. The CDR3 runs to 14 residues. CDR1 and CDR2 from the germline V gene are MDHEN and SYDVKM. The CDR3 loop is CASSSRATNEKLFF. CDR3 DNA: TGTGCCAGCAGTTCGAGAGCAACTAATGAAAAACTGTTTTTT.

The chain carries TRBV4-3 and TRBJ2-2; D is ambiguous. CDR3 length: 16 residues. Trimming cost V 0 bases and J 3 bases, with 11 bases left between them. The germline V gene has CDR1 LGHNA and CDR2 YSLEER. The CDR3 here is CASSQDSWVDTGELFF. The CDR3 DNA reads TGCGCCAGCAGCCAAGATAGTTGGGTGGACACCGGGGAGCTGTTTTTT.

The J gene is TRBJ2-7, the V gene TRBV4-2; TRBD2 matches 14 bases. CDR1 LGHNA and CDR2 YNFKEQ come from the germline V gene. CDR3 length equals 18 residues. Trimming cost V 3 bases and J 3 bases; bases outside gene matches: 10. As DNA, the CDR3 is TGTGCCAGCAGCCATCAAGGGACTAGCGGGGGAGGCTACTACGAGCAGTACTTC. Translating gives CASSHQGTSGGGYYEQYF.

The chain couples TRBV10-1 to TRBJ1-1; D unclear. V was trimmed by 0 bases and J by 9 bases, leaving 20 bases between them. Germline-derived CDR1 and CDR2 are WNHNN and SYGVQD (reference sequence). CDR3 length equals 16 residues. The CDR3 region has the DNA TGCGCCAGCAGTGAGTCAAGTTTACGATCGGGTGGTAAAGCTTTCTTT. This gives the protein CASSESSLRSGGKAFF.

This chain links TRBV7-9 with TRBJ1-6; 7 nucleotides match TRBD1. The CDR3 length is 13 residues. Trimming at V came to 5 bases and at J to 9 bases, leaving 4 bases not matched to a gene. The V gene's germline CDR1 is SEHNR and CDR2 FQNEAQ (reference sequence). CDR3 DNA: TGTGCCAGCAGCGGGACAGAGTCTTCACCCCTCCACTTT. This gives the protein CASSGTESSPLHF.

This chain connects TRBV4-1 to TRBJ1-3; maybe TRBD1 (5 bases). The V gene's germline CDR1 is MGHRA and CDR2 YSYEKL. Trimming removed 1 base at V and 8 bases at J, with 12 bases between. The CDR3 has 14 residues. The CDR3 protein is CASSQGRRGDTIYF. The DNA for the CDR3 is TGCGCCAGCAGCCAAGGTCGCCGGGGGGACACCATATATTTT.

The V call is TRBV7-2, the J call TRBJ2-3; D gene uncertain. Trimming left V 7 bases short and J 4 bases short, with 12 bases between. CDR1 is SGHTA and CDR2 is FQGNSA in the germline V gene. The CDR3 runs 13 residues. The CDR3 sequence is CASTWAEADTQYF. CDR3 DNA sequence: TGTGCCAGCACCTGGGCCGAGGCAGATACGCAGTATTTT.

DNA for the CDR3: TGTGCCACCAGCAGAGATATGGGGGTACAGCCCCAGCATTTT. Translating it yields CATSRDMGVQPQHF. The chain is built from TRBV15 and TRBJ1-5; possibly TRBD1 for D (5 bases). The length of the CDR3 is 14 residues. The V end lost 0 bases, the J end lost 7 bases, and 10 bases lay between the germline ends. CDR1 and CDR2 from the germline V gene are LNHNV and YYDKDF (reference sequence).

The sample holds a few counts of this clone. The chain carries TRBV5-4 and TRBJ1-6, with TRBD1 matching 9 bases. The germline V gene encodes CDR1 SGHNT and CDR2 YYREEE (reference sequence). The CDR3 is 14 amino acids. Germline trimming cut 4 bases from V and 14 bases from J; bases unmatched to any gene: 10. CDR3 protein: CASSAGQGSYSLHF. Written as DNA, the CDR3 is TGTGCCAGCAGCGCAGGACAGGGGAGTTACTCCCTCCACTTT.

V and J are TRBV2 and TRBJ1-2; possibly TRBD1 for D (6 bases). Trimming removed 7 bases at V and 8 bases at J, with 17 bases between. This CDR3 region has 13 residues. In germline, CDR1 is SNHLY, CDR2 FYNNEI. CDR3 sequence: CASTMTGREGYTF. DNA of the CDR3: TGTGCCAGCACTATGACAGGAAGGGAGGGCTACACCTTC.

This clone was counted a single time. This specimen includes other DNA sequences encoding the same CDR3. The chain links TRBV4-3 to TRBJ1-2; D ambiguous. The V gene's germline CDR1 is LGHNA and CDR2 YSLEER. V was trimmed by 0 bases and J by 4 bases, leaving 9 bases between them. The CDR3 contains 14 residues. CDR3 DNA sequence: TGCGCCAGCAGCCAAGATAGGTCTGCCTATGGCTACACCTTC. This encodes CASSQDRSAYGYTF.

Note on this clone: Compared with germline, one end of the junction differs, possibly owing to a read error. V usage is TRBV15 and J usage is TRBJ1-5; D unresolved. Germline CDR1 is LNHNV and CDR2 is YYDKDF (reference sequence). The CDR3 runs 13 residues. The CDR3 sequence: CATSPRANRPQHF. CDR3 in DNA: TGTGCCACCAGCCCACGCGCGAATCGGCCCCAGCATTTT.

The genes are TRBV10-3 and TRBJ1-1; tentative D call: TRBD1 (5 bases). CDR3 length equals 13 residues. The V and J ends lost 5 bases and 0 bases respectively, with 7 bases between them. CDR1 is ENHRY and CDR2 is SYGVKD in the germline V gene. The CDR3 DNA is TGTGCCATCAGTCGACAGATGAACACTGAAGCTTTCTTT. Protein product: CAISRQMNTEAFF.

The V call is TRBV5-5, the J call TRBJ1-6, with D tentatively TRBD1 (5 bases). Trimming pared 9 bases from V and 11 bases from J, leaving 18 bases between. Germline lookup yields CDR1 SGHKS and CDR2 YYEKEE (reference sequence). The length of the CDR3 is 13 residues. The CDR3 DNA follows: TGTGCCACCACGTATGAGGGGCAGACACCCCTCCACTTT. Its protein is CATTYEGQTPLHF.

This chain connects TRBV18 to TRBJ2-7, with 8 positions matching TRBD2. Germline V gene data show CDR1 as KGHSH and CDR2 as LQKENI. This CDR3 contains 14 residues. V was pared by 1 base and J by 2 bases, with 1 base of the junction left unmatched. The CDR3 protein is CASSPLAGTYEQYF. The CDR3, as DNA: TGTGCCAGCTCACCACTAGCGGGGACCTACGAGCAGTACTTC.

The chain combines TRBV13 with TRBJ1-6, with D unclear. The germline CDR1 and CDR2 sequences are PRHDT and FYEKMQ (reference sequence). Trimming took 0 bases from V and 8 from J, leaving 17 bases between them. The CDR3 sequence is 17 residues long. CDR3 sequence: CASSLGAFRILDSPLHF. CDR3 in DNA: TGTGCCAGCAGCTTAGGAGCGTTCAGGATCTTAGATTCACCCCTCCACTTT.